The source of this T cell receptor (beta chain) is a study of cytomegalovirus exposure and HLA in healthy donors. PCR used 60 Vbeta primers and 13 Jbeta primers. Generated by immunoSEQ multiplex PCR, the TCRdb table keeps only in-frame clones and is missing some. The table shows 150,000 to 200,000 clones, with roughly nine tenths occurring only once. With regard to this clone: Antigen specificity is unknown. Germline and junction disagree at one end, which may indicate a read error.

Study-wide points: Association of a missense DCLRE1C variant with TCR beta V- and J-gene trimming was reported in a later analysis. The authors considered a cluster of highly shared sequence variants likely to be a sequencing artifact.

CDR1 and CDR2 from the germline V gene are SEHNR and FQNEAQ (reference sequence). The CDR3 runs 14 residues. The receptor was derived from a boy between 2 and 15 years old in good health and CMV-seronegative. V and J are TRBV7-9 and TRBJ2-7; D is possibly TRBD2 (6 bases). The material sequenced was PBMCs. The CDR3 DNA sequence: TGTGCCAGCAGCTTTTCCACTAGCTCCTTCGAGCAGTACTTC. It yields the protein CASSFSTSSFEQYF.